A selection of T cell receptor beta chains follows, all from one sample in a study of identical twins. TCRdb ran MiXCR on the 5' RACE reads and lists one entry per CDR3 protein. The sample consists of 690,000 or so distinct CDR3 sequences, roughly 8% of them appearing once. This sample was shared with a second study, whose subject was yellow fever vaccine responses in identical twins.

The specimen sequenced was PBMCs. Receptors were obtained from a woman under 30 in good health. Each CDR3 is given with its conserved first and last residue. The D gene is left open where the match is weak. The size entry is marked missing in some rows and otherwise reads once, few, many or a size class.

d_gene: .
v_gene: TRBV12-3/TRBV12-4
abundance: many
len: 13
j_gene: TRBJ2-7
CDR3aa: CASRRTQTPEQYF
CDR3nt: TGTGCCAGCAGACGGACACAGACTCCCGAGCAGTACTTC

d_gene: TRBD2
v_gene: TRBV13
abundance: few
len: 17
j_gene: TRBJ2-1
CDR3aa: CASSARTSGNPYNEQFF
CDR3nt: TGTGCCAGCAGCGCCCGGACTAGCGGGAACCCTTACAATGAGCAGTTCTTC

d_gene: TRBD2
v_gene: TRBV29-1
abundance: many
len: 16
j_gene: TRBJ2-4
CDR3aa: CSVEDWASGAKNIQYF
CDR3nt: TGCAGCGTTGAAGATTGGGCTAGCGGGGCCAAAAACATTCAGTACTTC

d_gene: TRBD1
v_gene: TRBV7-2
abundance: few
len: 13
j_gene: TRBJ2-1
CDR3aa: CASSSRRQGEQFF
CDR3nt: TGTGCCAGCAGCTCCAGAAGACAGGGGGAGCAGTTCTTC

d_gene: TRBD2
v_gene: TRBV15
abundance: few
len: 14
j_gene: TRBJ2-1
CDR3aa: CATSRGGTNNEQFF
CDR3nt: TGTGCCACCAGCAGAGGAGGGACTAACAATGAGCAGTTCTTC

d_gene: .
v_gene: TRBV20-1
abundance: few
len: 14
j_gene: TRBJ2-7
CDR3aa: CSARNAGKRDEQYF
CDR3nt: TGCAGTGCTAGGAATGCGGGTAAGAGGGACGAGCAGTACTTC

d_gene: .
v_gene: TRBV9
abundance: many
len: 16
j_gene: TRBJ2-1
CDR3aa: CASSVEGGPVDNEQFF
CDR3nt: TGTGCCAGCAGCGTAGAGGGGGGCCCAGTGGACAATGAGCAGTTCTTC

d_gene: .
v_gene: TRBV12-3/TRBV12-4
abundance: few
len: 16
j_gene: TRBJ2-1
CDR3aa: CASRDSSGGSYNEQFF
CDR3nt: TGTGCCAGCAGAGACTCGTCGGGTGGGTCCTACAATGAGCAGTTCTTC

d_gene: .
v_gene: TRBV13
abundance: .
len: 16
j_gene: TRBJ2-3
CDR3aa: CASSIGPGVGTDTQYF
CDR3nt: TGTGCCAGCAGCATAGGTCCGGGGGTGGGCACAGATACGCAGTATTTT

d_gene: .
v_gene: TRBV2
abundance: many
len: 13
j_gene: TRBJ2-2
CDR3aa: CASKGGDTGELFF
CDR3nt: TGTGCCAGCAAAGGAGGGGACACCGGGGAGCTGTTTTTT

d_gene: .
v_gene: TRBV12-3/TRBV12-4
abundance: few
len: 14
j_gene: TRBJ2-5
CDR3aa: CASSPLGRQETQYF
CDR3nt: TGTGCCAGCAGCCCTCTCGGTAGACAAGAGACCCAGTACTTC

d_gene: .
v_gene: TRBV21-1
abundance: many
len: 14
j_gene: TRBJ1-1
CDR3aa: CASSIYHLGGGAFF
CDR3nt: TGTGCCAGCAGCATATACCATTTGGGGGGAGGAGCTTTCTTT

d_gene: .
v_gene: TRBV4-1
abundance: .
len: 18
j_gene: TRBJ2-3
CDR3aa: CASSQINLIADPTDTQYF
CDR3nt: TGCGCCAGCAGCCAAATCAATTTAATAGCTGACCCCACAGATACGCAGTATTTT

d_gene: .
v_gene: TRBV6-2/TRBV6-3
abundance: .
len: 13
j_gene: TRBJ2-5
CDR3aa: CASRTVGEETQYF
CDR3nt: TGTGCCAGCAGGACTGTTGGTGAAGAGACCCAGTACTTC

d_gene: TRBD1
v_gene: TRBV7-9
abundance: .
len: 15
j_gene: TRBJ1-3
CDR3aa: CASSSRDRDGNTIYF
CDR3nt: TGTGCCAGCAGCTCCCGGGACAGGGACGGAAACACCATATATTTT

d_gene: .
v_gene: TRBV10-2
abundance: .
len: 14
j_gene: TRBJ2-2
CDR3aa: CASSEVPETGELFF
CDR3nt: TGCGCCAGCAGTGAGGTACCGGAGACCGGGGAGCTGTTTTTT

d_gene: .
v_gene: TRBV20-1
abundance: .
len: 15
j_gene: TRBJ2-7
CDR3aa: CSARVGGRGIAEQYF
CDR3nt: TGCAGTGCTAGAGTTGGTGGCAGGGGAATCGCCGAGCAGTACTTC

d_gene: TRBD2
v_gene: TRBV28
abundance: .
len: 15
j_gene: TRBJ2-7
CDR3aa: CASRPTSGGNYEQYF
CDR3nt: TGTGCCAGCAGACCTACTAGCGGGGGGAACTACGAGCAGTACTTC

d_gene: .
v_gene: TRBV12-3/TRBV12-4
abundance: few
len: 16
j_gene: TRBJ2-5
CDR3aa: CASSPQRAAPQETQYF
CDR3nt: TGTGCCAGCAGTCCTCAGAGGGCAGCACCCCAAGAGACCCAGTACTTC

d_gene: .
v_gene: TRBV6-1
abundance: few
len: 15
j_gene: TRBJ1-2
CDR3aa: CASSTVAGPNYGYTF
CDR3nt: TGTGCCAGCAGTACGGTAGCAGGGCCCAACTATGGCTACACCTTC

d_gene: .
v_gene: TRBV7-9
abundance: many
len: 14
j_gene: TRBJ2-4
CDR3aa: CASSPAVARDIQYF
CDR3nt: TGTGCCAGCAGCCCCGCTGTGGCCAGGGACATTCAGTACTTC

d_gene: .
v_gene: TRBV12-3/TRBV12-4
abundance: .
len: 13
j_gene: TRBJ2-1
CDR3aa: CASSSGRLNEQFF
CDR3nt: TGTGCCAGCAGTTCAGGACGGCTCAATGAGCAGTTCTTC

d_gene: TRBD1
v_gene: TRBV6-2/TRBV6-3
abundance: many
len: 14
j_gene: TRBJ2-1
CDR3aa: CASSGTEEYNEQFF
CDR3nt: TGTGCCAGCAGCGGGACAGAGGAATACAATGAGCAGTTCTTC

d_gene: .
v_gene: TRBV13
abundance: few
len: 16
j_gene: TRBJ2-7
CDR3aa: CASSPSMGTSFYEQYF
CDR3nt: TGTGCCAGCAGTCCCTCCATGGGCACTTCGTTCTACGAGCAGTACTTC

d_gene: TRBD2
v_gene: TRBV12-3/TRBV12-4
abundance: many
len: 16
j_gene: TRBJ2-1
CDR3aa: CASTPRFSGSDHEQFF
CDR3nt: TGTGCCAGCACCCCGCGATTTAGCGGGAGCGATCATGAGCAGTTCTTC

d_gene: TRBD2
v_gene: TRBV6-2/TRBV6-3
abundance: .
len: 11
j_gene: TRBJ2-1
CDR3aa: CASSYEGGPFF
CDR3nt: TGTGCCAGCAGTTACGAGGGAGGGCCTTTCTTC

d_gene: TRBD2
v_gene: TRBV7-9
abundance: .
len: 17
j_gene: TRBJ2-3
CDR3aa: CASSLSVGLAGTDTQYF
CDR3nt: TGTGCCAGCAGCCTCTCCGTCGGCCTAGCGGGAACAGATACGCAGTATTTT

d_gene: TRBD2
v_gene: TRBV20-1
abundance: .
len: 14
j_gene: TRBJ2-7
CDR3aa: CSALTGREVYEQYF
CDR3nt: TGCAGTGCTTTGACGGGGCGGGAGGTGTACGAGCAGTACTTC

d_gene: .
v_gene: TRBV24-1
abundance: .
len: 16
j_gene: TRBJ2-5
CDR3aa: CATSDSDRILQETQYF
CDR3nt: TGTGCCACCAGTGACTCCGACAGAATCCTCCAAGAGACCCAGTACTTC

d_gene: TRBD2
v_gene: TRBV6-5
abundance: .
len: 16
j_gene: TRBJ2-5
CDR3aa: CASSYVGLASIETQYF
CDR3nt: TGTGCCAGCAGTTACGTAGGACTAGCGTCGATTGAGACCCAGTACTTC

d_gene: .
v_gene: TRBV3-1
abundance: few
len: 13
j_gene: TRBJ2-1
CDR3aa: CASSYEADTQQFF
CDR3nt: TGTGCCAGCAGCTACGAGGCGGATACGCAGCAGTTCTTC

d_gene: TRBD1
v_gene: TRBV20-1
abundance: .
len: 13
j_gene: TRBJ2-3
CDR3aa: CSAHGTGTDTQYF
CDR3nt: TGCAGTGCCCATGGGACAGGCACAGATACGCAGTATTTT

d_gene: .
v_gene: TRBV6-2/TRBV6-3
abundance: many
len: 13
j_gene: TRBJ2-3
CDR3aa: CASSSGTVNTQYF
CDR3nt: TGTGCCAGCAGTTCTGGGACCGTCAATACGCAGTATTTT

d_gene: .
v_gene: TRBV15
abundance: many
len: 15
j_gene: TRBJ2-1
CDR3aa: CATSRGTDSYNEQFF
CDR3nt: TGTGCCACCAGCAGAGGCACGGACTCCTACAATGAGCAGTTCTTC

d_gene: .
v_gene: TRBV5-1
abundance: many
len: 16
j_gene: TRBJ2-2
CDR3aa: CASSLVASENTGELFF
CDR3nt: TGCGCCAGCAGCTTGGTCGCTAGCGAAAACACCGGGGAGCTGTTTTTT

d_gene: TRBD1
v_gene: TRBV6-2/TRBV6-3
abundance: few
len: 13
j_gene: TRBJ1-3
CDR3aa: CASSQGAGNTIYF
CDR3nt: TGTGCCAGCAGCCAGGGGGCCGGAAACACCATATATTTT

d_gene: .
v_gene: TRBV20-1
abundance: .
len: 17
j_gene: TRBJ2-1
CDR3aa: CSARRPPAGISYNEQFF
CDR3nt: TGCAGTGCTAGACGACCCCCTGCGGGAATCTCCTACAATGAGCAGTTCTTC

d_gene: .
v_gene: TRBV10-3
abundance: few
len: 12
j_gene: TRBJ2-1
CDR3aa: CAISQDRGEQFF
CDR3nt: TGTGCCATCAGCCAGGACCGGGGTGAGCAGTTCTTC

d_gene: .
v_gene: TRBV24-1
abundance: few
len: 16
j_gene: TRBJ2-1
CDR3aa: CATSDNSGGLYGEQFF
CDR3nt: TGTGCCACCAGTGATAATTCTGGCGGGCTGTATGGTGAGCAGTTCTTC

d_gene: .
v_gene: TRBV7-9
abundance: many
len: 13
j_gene: TRBJ2-7
CDR3aa: CASSLQVPYEQYF
CDR3nt: TGTGCCAGCAGCTTACAGGTACCGTACGAGCAGTACTTC

d_gene: TRBD1
v_gene: TRBV10-3
abundance: .
len: 13
j_gene: TRBJ2-7
CDR3aa: CAAQQGADYEQYF
CDR3nt: TGTGCCGCCCAACAGGGGGCAGACTACGAGCAGTACTTC

d_gene: TRBD1
v_gene: TRBV12-3/TRBV12-4
abundance: many
len: 15
j_gene: TRBJ2-7
CDR3aa: CASRSGTGPSYEQYF
CDR3nt: TGTGCCAGCAGATCCGGGACAGGGCCTTCCTACGAGCAGTACTTC

d_gene: TRBD1
v_gene: TRBV12-3/TRBV12-4
abundance: many
len: 14
j_gene: TRBJ2-5
CDR3aa: CASGPGQGWETQYF
CDR3nt: TGTGCCAGCGGCCCGGGACAGGGGTGGGAGACCCAGTACTTC

d_gene: TRBD2
v_gene: TRBV5-6
abundance: .
len: 15
j_gene: TRBJ2-7
CDR3aa: CASSVGLAATYEQYF
CDR3nt: TGTGCCAGCAGCGTGGGACTAGCGGCGACCTACGAGCAGTACTTC

d_gene: .
v_gene: TRBV11-2
abundance: .
len: 14
j_gene: TRBJ2-7
CDR3aa: CASSSLQGRYEQYF
CDR3nt: TGTGCCAGCAGCTCCTTACAGGGTCGATACGAGCAGTACTTC

d_gene: .
v_gene: TRBV20-1
abundance: many
len: 12
j_gene: TRBJ2-3
CDR3aa: CSSPVSTDTQYF
CDR3nt: TGCAGTAGTCCGGTATCCACAGATACGCAGTATTTT

d_gene: TRBD2
v_gene: TRBV6-5
abundance: few
len: 15
j_gene: TRBJ2-3
CDR3aa: CASSYRTSGADTQYF
CDR3nt: TGTGCCAGCAGTTACAGGACTAGCGGGGCAGATACGCAGTATTTT

d_gene: .
v_gene: TRBV18
abundance: few
len: 15
j_gene: TRBJ2-1
CDR3aa: CASSPQGGGADEQFF
CDR3nt: TGTGCCAGCTCACCCCAGGGGGGAGGGGCGGATGAGCAGTTCTTC

d_gene: .
v_gene: TRBV12-3/TRBV12-4
abundance: few
len: 20
j_gene: TRBJ2-4
CDR3aa: CASSLGRRGSLSLAKNIQYF
CDR3nt: TGTGCCAGCAGTTTAGGCCGGCGAGGGTCACTTAGTCTAGCCAAAAACATTCAGTACTTC

d_gene: TRBD2
v_gene: TRBV7-2
abundance: once
len: 14
j_gene: TRBJ2-7
CDR3aa: CASSLREGVYEQYF
CDR3nt: TGTGCCAGCAGCTTGCGGGAGGGGGTCTACGAGCAGTACTTC

d_gene: .
v_gene: TRBV7-9
abundance: .
len: 13
j_gene: TRBJ2-7
CDR3aa: CASSPRNGGHMEF
CDR3nt: TGTGCCAGCAGCCCGCGAAACGGGGGACATATGGAGTTC

d_gene: .
v_gene: TRBV29-1
abundance: many
len: 12
j_gene: TRBJ2-6
CDR3aa: CSVEVGANVLTF
CDR3nt: TGCAGCGTTGAGGTTGGGGCCAACGTCCTGACTTTC

d_gene: .
v_gene: TRBV6-1
abundance: .
len: 14
j_gene: TRBJ2-2
CDR3aa: CASSHQGNTGELFF
CDR3nt: TGTGCCAGCTCACACCAGGGGAACACCGGGGAGCTGTTTTTT